What follows are 23 T cell receptor beta chains derived from one specimen sequenced in a study of shared clonotypes between healthy human individuals. Produced via immunoSEQ multiplex PCR; TCRdb's table is partial and in-frame only. The sample has approximately 320,000 clones, over 75% seen once. Sequenced sample: memory CD8+ T cells sorted from blood. Indicated subset: CD45RO+ cells pooled with CCR7-negative TemRA cells. The receptors originated from a man aged 18-30 years in good health.

The V call is TRBV7-9, the J call TRBJ1-2; no reliable D call. V was cut by 1 base and J by 3 bases, with 6 bases left in between. Germline assignment: CDR1 SEHNR and CDR2 FQNEAQ (reference sequence). This CDR3 spans 13 amino acids. CDR3 sequence (DNA): TGTGCCAGCAGCTTAGAGTCAGACTATGGCTACACCTTC. Its protein is CASSLESDYGYTF.

The chain is built from TRBV7-9 and TRBJ1-1; D ambiguous. In germline, CDR1 is SEHNR, CDR2 FQNEAQ (reference sequence). The CDR3 is 15 amino acids. Trimming stripped 5 bases from V and 4 bases from J, with 17 bases between. The DNA of the CDR3 is TGTGCCAGCAGCCTCCCCATCGGCAAGGGCACTGAAGCTTTCTTT. It is translated as CASSLPIGKGTEAFF.

The chain is built from TRBV27 and TRBJ2-7; 7 bases are shared with TRBD1. The CDR3 has 15 residues. CDR1 and CDR2 (germline): MNHEY, SMNVEV (reference sequence). The V gene end was trimmed by 3 bases and the J gene end by 2 bases; junction bases not matched to a gene: 7. CDR3: CASSFGRGTTYEQYF. The CDR3 nucleotides are TGTGCCAGCAGTTTCGGCAGGGGGACCACCTACGAGCAGTACTTC.

The chain is built from TRBV5-6 and TRBJ2-1; TRBD1 matches at 9 bases. The CDR3 has 15 residues. J was trimmed by 5 bases and V by 2 bases; bases with no gene match: 5. CDR1 is SGHDT and CDR2 is YYEEEE in the germline V gene. CDR3 in amino acids: CASSFGTGLDNEQFF. Here the CDR3 DNA reads TGTGCCAGCAGCTTCGGGACAGGGCTCGACAATGAGCAGTTCTTC.

This chain links TRBV11-2 with TRBJ1-4; the D is unclear. Germline loops: CDR1 SGHAT, CDR2 FQNNGV. V lost 1 base and J lost 8, with 20 bases in between. This CDR3 has 17 residues. DNA for the CDR3: TGTGCCAGCAGCTTAGTACTGGGGTCCCAGTCCGGAGAAAAACTGTTTTTT. It encodes CASSLVLGSQSGEKLFF.

CDR3 sequence reads: CASSLGNGESYGYTF. In DNA form, the CDR3 reads TGTGCCAGCAGCTTAGGTAACGGGGAGAGCTATGGCTACACCTTC. The J gene is TRBJ1-2, the V gene TRBV7-9; D ambiguous. The CDR3 is 15 residues long. Trimming stripped 1 base from V and 4 bases from J, with 13 bases between. Germline CDR1 SEHNR, CDR2 FQNEAQ (reference sequence).

The chain combines TRBV27 with TRBJ2-7; possibly TRBD1 or TRBD2 for D (5 bases each). CDR1 is MNHEY, CDR2 SMNVEV, per germline (reference sequence). The CDR3 loop spans 13 amino acids. The V end was cut by 8 bases, the J end by 2 bases, with 13 bases between. DNA for the CDR3: TGTGCCAGCGGCCGGGACCCACCCTACGAGCAGTACTTC. Residues: CASGRDPPYEQYF.

The chain employs TRBV7-9 and TRBJ1-2, with D possibly TRBD1 on 6 matching bases. CDR1 SEHNR and CDR2 FQNEAQ come from the germline V gene (reference sequence). Deletions cut 2 bases from V and 7 bases from J, with 8 bases between. CDR3 length equals 12 residues. CDR3 sequence reads: CASSLTGPGYTF. The CDR3 DNA reads TGTGCCAGCAGCTTAACAGGGCCTGGCTACACCTTC.

V and J are TRBV25-1 and TRBJ2-7; possibly TRBD2 for D (5 bases). This CDR3 contains 11 residues. Germline V gene lookup returns CDR1 MGHDK and CDR2 SYGVNS. Between the trimmed V and J ends, which lost 6 bases and 5 bases, there was a span of 8 bases. CDR3 residues: CASSLGNEQYF. CDR3 sequence (DNA): TGTGCCAGCAGCCTCGGGAACGAGCAGTACTTC.

The chain uses TRBV9 and TRBJ2-7; no definite D call. CDR1 SGDLS and CDR2 YYNGEE come from the germline V gene. V was pared by 0 bases and J by 4 bases, with 11 bases between. CDR3 length: 14 residues. CDR3 residues: CASSVGVAGYEQYF. In nucleotides, the CDR3 is TGTGCCAGCAGCGTAGGGGTAGCAGGTTACGAGCAGTACTTC. The full variable domain, rest sourced from reference TRBV9 and TRBJ2-7, is DSGVTQTPKHLITATGQRVTLRCSPRSGDLSVYWYQQSLDQGLQFLIQYYNGEERAKGNILERFSAQQFPDLHSELNLSSLELGDSALYFCASSVGVAGYEQYFGPGTRLTVT.

There are a few counts of this clone. The sample carries other DNA sequences with the same CDR3. The chain uses TRBV29-1 and TRBJ2-7; either TRBD1 or TRBD2 may supply D (5 bases each). V shed 4 bases and J shed 0 bases, with 10 bases lying between them. The length of the CDR3 is 13 residues. Per the germline V gene, CDR1 is SQVTM and CDR2 is ANQGSEA. The CDR3 DNA is TGCAGCGTTGCCCCTGGGGGCTCCTACGAGCAGTACTTC. Its protein product is CSVAPGGSYEQYF.

The rearrangement uses TRBV4-1 and TRBJ1-6; D remains unclear. The CDR3 has 13 residues. In germline, CDR1 is MGHRA, CDR2 YSYEKL. Between the trimmed V and J ends, which lost 4 bases and 14 bases, there was a span of 15 bases. The CDR3 sequence is CASSLPRPSALHF. As DNA, the CDR3 is TGCGCCAGCAGCCTCCCAAGGCCATCGGCCCTCCACTTT.

The chain recombines TRBV11-2 with TRBJ2-1; TRBD2 matches at 10 bases. The V segment lost 1 base and the J segment 0 bases; nucleotides outside the gene matches: 6. Per germline, CDR1 SGHAT and CDR2 FQNNGV. This CDR3 is 18 amino acids long. CDR3: CASSLGLAGASSYNEQFF. DNA for the CDR3: TGTGCCAGCAGCTTAGGCCTAGCGGGAGCTTCCTCCTACAATGAGCAGTTCTTC. Full variable domain (outside the CDR3, taken from reference TRBV11-2 and TRBJ2-1): EAGVAQSPRYKIIEKRQSVAFWCNPISGHATLYWYQQILGQGPKLLIQFQNNGVVDDSQLPKDRFSAERLKGVDSTLKIQPAKLEDSAVYLCASSLGLAGASSYNEQFFGPGTRLTVL.

CDR3 coding DNA: TGTGCCAGCAGCGGAACAGGGTACCCCGGCTATGGCTACACCTTC. Its translation: CASSGTGYPGYGYTF. The genes are TRBV9 and TRBJ1-2, with D maybe TRBD1 (6 bases). This CDR3 has 15 residues. Deletions cut 3 bases from V and 4 bases from J, with 16 bases between. Germline assignment: CDR1 SGDLS and CDR2 YYNGEE.

This rearrangement joins TRBV4-1 to TRBJ1-2, with 10 nucleotides matching TRBD1. The CDR3 consists of 13 residues. V lost 3 bases and J lost 8; bases outside the gene matches: 3. The germline V gene has CDR1 MGHRA and CDR2 YSYEKL. For the CDR3, the DNA is TGCGCCAGCAGCCACGGACAGGGGGTCGGCTACACCTTC. Translation: CASSHGQGVGYTF.

The J gene is TRBJ1-1, the V gene TRBV4-1, with TRBD1 identical over 7 bases. Germline V lookup: CDR1 MGHRA, CDR2 YSYEKL. The length of the CDR3 is 14 residues. Losses at the gene ends were 4 bases for V and 4 bases for J; bases not matched to a gene: 6. The CDR3 reads CASSRLGGGTEAFF. The DNA for the CDR3 is TGCGCCAGCAGCCGCCTAGGGGGCGGCACTGAAGCTTTCTTT.

The chain is built from TRBV12-5 and TRBJ2-7; D is ambiguous. The CDR3 is 16 amino acids. The germline V gene encodes CDR1 LGHNT and CDR2 FRNRAP. Trimming left V 7 bases short and J 6 bases short, with 25 bases between. CDR3 DNA: TGTGCTAGTGTCCCCTCCGGAAGAGCTACGGCCTCCGAGCAGTACTTC. The encoded protein is CASVPSGRATASEQYF.

In nucleotides, the CDR3 is TGTGCCAGCACCCGACACCTCCTCGGTCGTTCACCCCTCCACTTT. Translating gives CASTRHLLGRSPLHF. The V call is TRBV11-2, the J call TRBJ1-6, with D uncertain. This CDR3 contains 15 residues. Germline V CDR1 and CDR2: SGHAT, FQNNGV. The V end lost 7 bases, the J end lost 9 bases, and 19 bases lay between the germline ends.

This chain connects TRBV6-1 to TRBJ2-7, with D perhaps given as TRBD1 or TRBD2 (5 bases each). The V and J ends lost 4 bases and 3 bases respectively, with 13 bases between them. Per germline, CDR1 MNHNS and CDR2 SASEGT. The CDR3 spans 14 residues. CDR3 nucleotides: TGTGCCAGCAGTGGAACCGGGGCCTTCTACGAGCAGTACTTC. Translated: CASSGTGAFYEQYF.

The J gene is TRBJ1-2, the V gene TRBV7-8; no clear D. The CDR3 is 15 residues long. Deletions cut 5 bases from V and 4 bases from J, with 17 bases between. CDR1 and CDR2 (germline): SGHVS, FQNEAQ. The CDR3: CASSLLPFWGYGYTF. The CDR3 nucleotides read TGTGCCAGCAGCCTATTACCTTTCTGGGGCTATGGCTACACCTTC.

The chain is built from TRBV4-3 and TRBJ2-7, with D tentatively TRBD2 (6 bases). V lost 0 bases to trimming and J lost 3 bases, with 15 bases between them. The CDR3 extends over 16 amino acids. The germline CDR1 and CDR2 sequences are LGHNA and YSLEER. The CDR3 spells CASSQEWGESGYEQYF. In DNA form, the CDR3 reads TGCGCCAGCAGCCAAGAGTGGGGGGAGTCGGGCTACGAGCAGTACTTC.

This sequence joins TRBV25-1 and TRBJ1-2, with D possibly TRBD1 on 5 matching bases. Germline V gene lookup returns CDR1 MGHDK and CDR2 SYGVNS. V gave up 3 bases and J gave up 2 bases, with 13 bases separating them. The CDR3 is 15 amino acids. DNA for the CDR3: TGTGCCAGCAGTGATCCGGGACCGAGAAACTATGGCTACACCTTC. Protein sequence: CASSDPGPRNYGYTF.

The rearrangement links TRBV7-6 to TRBJ1-1; D is unclear. The CDR3 consists of 13 residues. The germline CDR1 and CDR2 sequences are SGHVS and FNYEAQ. V was shortened by 7 bases and J by 1 base, with 10 bases between the two germline ends. In DNA, the CDR3 is TGTGCCAGCACCGAGGAGGGGAACACTGAAGCTTTCTTT. Translating gives CASTEEGNTEAFF.